This is a list of T cell receptor beta chains from one sample in a study of shared clonotypes between healthy human individuals. Only in-frame clones appear in the TCRdb table, and some are missing; sequencing was by immunoSEQ multiplex PCR. Of about 2.2 million clones listed, 85% to 95% are singletons. Sequencing was carried out using naive CD8+ T cells from PBMCs. These receptors all stem from a young man in good health. Some clones in this sample may be carry-over from other donors' samples. Each CDR3 is given without its conserved first and last residue. Only part of the rows carry a size: once, few, many, or a class if the clone is expanded.

TRBJ2-7 | - | TRBV11-2 | ASSLEGYYEQY
TRBJ1-2 | few | TRBV9 | ASSDPRTYYGYT
TRBJ2-1 | - | TRBV7-9 | ASSAAQRDYNEQF
TRBJ2-7 | - | TRBV27 | ASSFRTGPQEQY
TRBJ2-7 | - | TRBV28 | ASSYPRRSGYEQY
TRBJ1-1 | - | TRBV19 | ASSYGTGPTEAF
TRBJ2-1 | - | TRBV28 | ASRPQRGFSYNEQF
TRBJ2-1 | - | TRBV27 | ASSLMASEYNEQF
TRBJ2-7 | - | TRBV27 | ASSWDRGGNEQY
TRBJ1-2 | - | TRBV6-6 | ASGPGTGNGYT
TRBJ2-7 | - | TRBV11-2 | ASSLGMGQGFDEQY
TRBJ2-2 | - | TRBV7-9 | ASSLPGQDPNTGELF
TRBJ2-1 | - | TRBV4-2 | ASSQGGIIGGNSYNEQF
TRBJ2-1 | - | TRBV25-1 | ASSEWGKGLDNEQF
TRBJ2-1 | - | TRBV4-1 | ASSQDLNEQF
TRBJ2-3 | - | TRBV5-1 | ASSLDRMHGDTQY
TRBJ2-7 | - | TRBV6-6 | ASSYQLAGGPEH
TRBJ2-4 | - | TRBV4-2 | ASSQDPTGVGKNIQY
TRBJ2-7 | - | TRBV14 | ASSRFRLYEQY
TRBJ2-3 | once | TRBV9 | ASSDRDRVADTQY
TRBJ2-4 | - | TRBV19 | ASSIAGSGPIQY
TRBJ2-3 | - | TRBV27 | ASSLRLRDRWY
TRBJ2-1 | - | TRBV29-1 | SVEGQGGGRSYNEQF
TRBJ2-7 | - | TRBV9 | ASSVDPRSGTAYEQY
TRBJ1-5 | - | TRBV19 | ASSTHGTEIRH